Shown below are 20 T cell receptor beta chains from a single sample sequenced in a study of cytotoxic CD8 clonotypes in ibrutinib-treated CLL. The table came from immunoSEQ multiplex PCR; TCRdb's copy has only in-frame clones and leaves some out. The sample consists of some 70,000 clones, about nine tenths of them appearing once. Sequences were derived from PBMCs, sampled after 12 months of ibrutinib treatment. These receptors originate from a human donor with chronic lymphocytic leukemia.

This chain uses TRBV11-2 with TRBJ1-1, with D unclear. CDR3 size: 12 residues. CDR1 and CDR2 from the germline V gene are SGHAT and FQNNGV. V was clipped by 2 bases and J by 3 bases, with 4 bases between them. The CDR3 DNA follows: TGTGCCAGCAGCTTAAGGGACACTGAAGCTTTCTTT. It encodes CASSLRDTEAFF.

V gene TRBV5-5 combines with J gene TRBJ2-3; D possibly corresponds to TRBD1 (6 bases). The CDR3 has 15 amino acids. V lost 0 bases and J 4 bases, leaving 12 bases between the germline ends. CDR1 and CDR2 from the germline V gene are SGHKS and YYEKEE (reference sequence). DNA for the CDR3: TGTGCCAGCAGCTTGGGGCAGGGGCTCTCAGATACGCAGTATTTT. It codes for CASSLGQGLSDTQYF.

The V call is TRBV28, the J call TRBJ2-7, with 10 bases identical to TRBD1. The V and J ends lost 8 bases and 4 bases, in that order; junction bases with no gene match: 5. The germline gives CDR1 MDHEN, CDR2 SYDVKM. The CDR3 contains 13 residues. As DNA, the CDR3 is TGTGCCAGCGCGAGGACAGGGGGGTACGAGCAGTACTTC. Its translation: CASARTGGYEQYF.

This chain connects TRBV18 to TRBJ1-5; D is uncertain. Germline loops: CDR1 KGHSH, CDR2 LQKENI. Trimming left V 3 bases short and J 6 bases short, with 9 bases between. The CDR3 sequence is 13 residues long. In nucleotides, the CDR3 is TGTGCCAGCTCACCCCGAAACCCTCAGCCCCAGCATTTT. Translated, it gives CASSPRNPQPQHF.

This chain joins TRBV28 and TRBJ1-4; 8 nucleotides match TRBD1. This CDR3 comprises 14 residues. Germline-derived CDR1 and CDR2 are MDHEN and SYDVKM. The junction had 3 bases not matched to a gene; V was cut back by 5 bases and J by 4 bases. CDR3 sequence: CASSTTGGNEKLFF. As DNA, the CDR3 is TGTGCCAGCAGTACAACAGGGGGTAATGAAAAACTGTTTTTT.

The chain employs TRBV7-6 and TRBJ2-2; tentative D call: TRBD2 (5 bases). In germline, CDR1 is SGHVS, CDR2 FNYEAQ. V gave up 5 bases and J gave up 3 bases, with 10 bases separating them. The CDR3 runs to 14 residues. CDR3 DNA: TGTGCCAGCAGCCCTCGGACTGACACCGGGGAGCTGTTTTTT. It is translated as CASSPRTDTGELFF.

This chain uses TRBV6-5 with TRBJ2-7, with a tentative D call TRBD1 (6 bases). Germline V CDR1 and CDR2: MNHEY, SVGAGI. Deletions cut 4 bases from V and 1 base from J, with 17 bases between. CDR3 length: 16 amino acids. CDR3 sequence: CASSLRPGTFSYEQYF. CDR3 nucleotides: TGTGCCAGCAGTTTACGTCCCGGGACATTTTCCTACGAGCAGTACTTC.

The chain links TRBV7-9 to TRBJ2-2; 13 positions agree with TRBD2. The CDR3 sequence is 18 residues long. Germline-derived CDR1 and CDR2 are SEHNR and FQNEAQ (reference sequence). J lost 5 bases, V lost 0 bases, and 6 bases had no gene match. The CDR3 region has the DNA TGTGCCAGCAGCTTAGCGGGTCGACTAGCGGGAGGAACCGGGGAGCTGTTTTTT. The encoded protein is CASSLAGRLAGGTGELFF.

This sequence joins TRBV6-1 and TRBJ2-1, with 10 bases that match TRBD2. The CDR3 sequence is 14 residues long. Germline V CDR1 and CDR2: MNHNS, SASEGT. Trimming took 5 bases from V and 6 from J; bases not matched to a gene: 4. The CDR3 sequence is CASSLAGARNEQFF. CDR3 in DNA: TGTGCCAGCAGTCTAGCGGGAGCCCGCAATGAGCAGTTCTTC.

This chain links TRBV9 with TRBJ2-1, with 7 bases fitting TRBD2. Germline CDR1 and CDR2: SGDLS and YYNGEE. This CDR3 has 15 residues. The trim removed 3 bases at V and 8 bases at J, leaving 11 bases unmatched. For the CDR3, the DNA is TGTGCCAGCAGCGCTACCCTAGCGGCCCGGGATGAGCAGTTCTTC. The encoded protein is CASSATLAARDEQFF.

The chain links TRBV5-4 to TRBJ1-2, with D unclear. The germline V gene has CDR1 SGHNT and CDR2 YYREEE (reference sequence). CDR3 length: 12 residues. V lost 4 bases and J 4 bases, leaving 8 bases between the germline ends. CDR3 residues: CASSAWGYGYTF. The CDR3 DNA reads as TGTGCCAGCAGCGCGTGGGGCTATGGCTACACCTTC.

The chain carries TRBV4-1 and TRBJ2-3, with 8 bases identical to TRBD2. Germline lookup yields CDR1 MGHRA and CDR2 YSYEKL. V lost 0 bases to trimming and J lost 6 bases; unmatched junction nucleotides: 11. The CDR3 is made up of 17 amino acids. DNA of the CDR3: TGCGCCAGCAGCCAAGATCCACTAACGGGAGGGGGGGATACGCAGTATTTT. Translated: CASSQDPLTGGGDTQYF.

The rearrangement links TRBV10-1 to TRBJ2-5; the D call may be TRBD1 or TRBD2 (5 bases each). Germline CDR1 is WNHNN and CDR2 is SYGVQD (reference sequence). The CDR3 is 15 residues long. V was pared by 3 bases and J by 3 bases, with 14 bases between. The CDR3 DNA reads TGCGCCAGCAGTGACCCTGGGGGTTCGGAAGAGACCCAGTACTTC. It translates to CASSDPGGSEETQYF.

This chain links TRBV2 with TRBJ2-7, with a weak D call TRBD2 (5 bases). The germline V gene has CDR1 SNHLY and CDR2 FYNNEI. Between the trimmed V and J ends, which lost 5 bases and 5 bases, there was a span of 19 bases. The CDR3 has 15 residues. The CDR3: CASSPLLIGIHEQYF. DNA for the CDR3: TGTGCCAGCAGTCCTTTACTCATCGGGATTCACGAGCAGTACTTC.

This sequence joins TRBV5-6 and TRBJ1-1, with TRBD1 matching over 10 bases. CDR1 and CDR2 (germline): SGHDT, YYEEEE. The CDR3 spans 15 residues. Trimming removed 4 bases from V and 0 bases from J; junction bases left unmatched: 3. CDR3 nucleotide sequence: TGTGCCAGCAGCAAGGGGACAGGGGTGAACACTGAAGCTTTCTTT. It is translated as CASSKGTGVNTEAFF.

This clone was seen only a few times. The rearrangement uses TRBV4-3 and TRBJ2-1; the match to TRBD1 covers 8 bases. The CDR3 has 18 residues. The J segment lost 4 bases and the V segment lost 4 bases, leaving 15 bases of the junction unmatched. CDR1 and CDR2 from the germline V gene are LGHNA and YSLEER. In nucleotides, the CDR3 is TGCGCCAGCAGCCCAGAGGTCCCCCCCGGACAGGGATACAATGAGCAGTTCTTC. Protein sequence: CASSPEVPPGQGYNEQFF.

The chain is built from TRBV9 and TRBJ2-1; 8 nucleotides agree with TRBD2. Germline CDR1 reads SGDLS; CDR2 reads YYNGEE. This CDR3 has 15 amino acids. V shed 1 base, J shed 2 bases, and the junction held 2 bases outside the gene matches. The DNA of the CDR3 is TGTGCCAGCAGCGTAAGCGGGAGTCCCTACAATGAGCAGTTCTTC. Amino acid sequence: CASSVSGSPYNEQFF.

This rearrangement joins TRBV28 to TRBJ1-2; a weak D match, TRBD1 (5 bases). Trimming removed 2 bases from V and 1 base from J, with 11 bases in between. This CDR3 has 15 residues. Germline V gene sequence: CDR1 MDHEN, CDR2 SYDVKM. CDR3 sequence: CASSLIDSLNYGYTF. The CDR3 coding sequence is TGTGCCAGCAGTTTAATTGACAGCCTTAACTATGGCTACACCTTC.

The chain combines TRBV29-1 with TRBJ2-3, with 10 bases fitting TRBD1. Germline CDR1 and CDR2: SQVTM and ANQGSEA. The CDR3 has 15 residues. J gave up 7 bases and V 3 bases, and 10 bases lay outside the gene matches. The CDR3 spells CSVETGGYMLNTQYF. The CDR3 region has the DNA TGCAGCGTTGAGACAGGGGGCTATATGTTAAATACGCAGTATTTT.

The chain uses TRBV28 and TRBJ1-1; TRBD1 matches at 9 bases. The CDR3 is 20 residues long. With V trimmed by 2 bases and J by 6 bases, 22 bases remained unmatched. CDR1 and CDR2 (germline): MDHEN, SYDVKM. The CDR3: CASSLLKNRGRLSFRPEAFF. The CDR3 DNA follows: TGTGCCAGCAGTTTACTAAAAAACAGGGGGCGCTTATCGTTTCGGCCTGAAGCTTTCTTT. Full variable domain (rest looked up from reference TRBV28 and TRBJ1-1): DVKVTQSSRYLVKRTGEKVFLECVQDMDHENMFWYRQDPGLGLRLIYFSYDVKMKEKGDIPEGYSVSREKKERFSLILESASTNQTSMYLCASSLLKNRGRLSFRPEAFFGQGTRLTVV.